The 22 T cell receptor beta chains given below trace back to one sample, sequenced in a study of T cell repertoires in cytomegalovirus infection. A single record per CDR3 protein comes from TCRdb applying MiXCR to the reads. Among roughly 130,000 distinct CDR3 sequences listed, 20% to 30% were seen once. Their cognate antigens are unknown. Sequenced sample: PBMCs, sequenced either directly or after in vitro stimulation (not recorded which). The receptors were gathered from a human donor in good health (CMV status not recorded). Some clones in this sample may be carry-over from other donors' samples.

This clonotype has just a few counts. This chain connects TRBV7-8 to TRBJ2-1; D not certain. The CDR3 is 12 amino acids. Trimming removed 3 bases from V and 8 bases from J, with 8 bases in between. Germline assignment: CDR1 SGHVS and CDR2 FQNEAQ. CDR3 coding DNA: TGTGCCAGCAGCTTGGGGTACCATGAGCAGTTCTTC. It translates to CASSLGYHEQFF.

The V gene is TRBV28, the J gene TRBJ2-5; TRBD2 matches at 7 bases. The CDR3 length is 15 residues. The V segment lost 4 bases and the J segment 4 bases; nucleotides outside the gene matches: 9. CDR1 and CDR2 (germline): MDHEN, SYDVKM. CDR3 loop: CASSSTRWGGETQYF. Written as DNA, the CDR3 is TGTGCCAGCAGTTCGACCCGTTGGGGGGGAGAGACCCAGTACTTC.

This sequence joins TRBV5-5 and TRBJ1-1; TRBD1 might be the D (5 bases). V was trimmed by 1 base and J by 5 bases, leaving 12 bases between them. Per germline, CDR1 SGHKS and CDR2 YYEKEE (reference sequence). The CDR3 covers 14 residues. CDR3 sequence reads: CASSLWGEGTEAFF. CDR3 nucleotides: TGTGCCAGCAGCTTGTGGGGAGAGGGGACTGAAGCTTTCTTT.

This clonotype was seen more than once but under ten times. The V and J genes are TRBV28 and TRBJ2-7; no reliable D call. The CDR3 loop spans 14 amino acids. The germline V gene has CDR1 MDHEN and CDR2 SYDVKM. Trimming shortened V by 2 bases and J by 0 bases, and 8 bases separated the two germline ends. The CDR3 DNA is TGTGCCAGCAGTTTAGTGCGAGCCTCCTACGAGCAGTACTTC. As protein: CASSLVRASYEQYF.

The chain combines TRBV12-3 or TRBV12-4 with TRBJ1-1; D is ambiguous. CDR3 length: 12 amino acids. V dropped 6 bases and J dropped 8 bases, with 13 bases sitting between them. CDR3 sequence (DNA): TGTGCCAGCAGGGCCACGGGGAAAGAAGCTTTCTTT. This sequence encodes CASRATGKEAFF.

This rearrangement joins TRBV6-6 to TRBJ2-7; 9 nucleotides match TRBD2. J was trimmed by 6 bases and V by 6 bases; bases with no gene match: 15. In germline, CDR1 is MNHNY, CDR2 SVGAGI (reference sequence). CDR3 length: 16 amino acids. In DNA, the CDR3 is TGTGCCAGCAGCCTATTCCCTAGCGGGAACATCGGCGAGCAGTACTTC. Protein: CASSLFPSGNIGEQYF.

This clonotype was detected only a few times. The chain employs TRBV11-3 and TRBJ1-6; no definite D call. Germline assignment: CDR1 SGHNT and CDR2 YENEEA. The CDR3 loop spans 16 amino acids. V was clipped by 0 bases and J by 10 bases, with 16 bases between them. The CDR3: CASSLDLGGRRSPLHF. In DNA, the CDR3 is TGTGCCAGCAGCTTAGATCTTGGCGGCAGGAGGTCACCCCTCCACTTT.

V and J are TRBV7-2 and TRBJ2-5, with a tentative D call TRBD1 (5 bases). CDR1 and CDR2 from the germline V gene are SGHTA and FQGNSA. With 1 base removed from V and 2 bases from J, the gap between germline ends came to 11 bases. CDR3 size: 15 residues. Written as DNA, the CDR3 is TGTGCCAGCAGCTTAGACAGGAAAAGTCAAGAGACCCAGTACTTC. It is translated as CASSLDRKSQETQYF.

The chain links TRBV12-3 or TRBV12-4 to TRBJ2-1, with 9 bases matching TRBD2. The V and J ends lost 5 bases and 3 bases, in that order; junction bases with no gene match: 2. The CDR3 covers 14 residues. The CDR3 coding sequence is TGTGCCAGCAGTAGACTAGCGGTCTACAATGAGCAGTTCTTC. It yields the protein CASSRLAVYNEQFF.

This chain links TRBV6-2 or TRBV6-3 with TRBJ2-1; D uncertain. CDR3 length: 12 amino acids. Trimming removed 2 bases at V and 7 bases at J, with 6 bases between. The V gene's germline CDR1 is MNHEY and CDR2 SVGEGT. For the CDR3, the DNA is TGTGCCAGCAGTTACCTGGTTAATGAGCAGTTCTTC. It codes for CASSYLVNEQFF.

The table lists this clonotype with a count of one. The J gene is TRBJ2-6, the V gene TRBV29-1; D is unclear. Trimming stripped 4 bases from V and 0 bases from J, with 13 bases between. There are 16 residues in the CDR3. Germline assignment: CDR1 SQVTM and CDR2 ANQGSEA. CDR3 bases: TGCAGCGTTGCCCTAACTGGCAACTCTGGGGCCAACGTCCTGACTTTC. This encodes CSVALTGNSGANVLTF.

The V gene is TRBV7-3, the J gene TRBJ2-3; 8 positions agree with TRBD2. In germline, CDR1 is SGHTA, CDR2 FQGTGA. After removal of 6 bases from V and 4 bases from J, the junction contained 12 bases not matched to a gene. The CDR3 totals 16 residues. CDR3: CASSPRGIAGPDTQYF. In DNA, the CDR3 is TGTGCCAGCAGTCCTCGTGGGATAGCGGGGCCAGATACGCAGTATTTT. Supplemented by reference TRBV7-3 and TRBJ2-3, the full variable domain reads GAGVSQTPSNKVTEKGKYVELRCDPISGHTALYWYRQSLGQGPEFLIYFQGTGAADDSGLPNDRFFAVRPEGSVSTLKIQRTERGDSAVYLCASSPRGIAGPDTQYFGPGTRLTVL.

This clonotype was detected a few times. The chain is built from TRBV4-2 and TRBJ1-1, with D hard to call. This CDR3 comprises 13 residues. Per the germline V gene, CDR1 is LGHNA and CDR2 is YNFKEQ. Trimming cost V 0 bases and J 11 bases, with 13 bases left between them. The CDR3 protein is CASSQDDWTEAFF. The CDR3 DNA reads as TGTGCCAGCAGCCAAGATGACTGGACGGAGGCTTTCTTT.

This chain links TRBV20-1 with TRBJ2-1, with 7 nucleotides matching TRBD1. Germline V CDR1 and CDR2: DFQATT, SNEGSKA (reference sequence). This CDR3 contains 12 residues. The V segment lost 6 bases and the J segment 10 bases; nucleotides outside the gene matches: 9. CDR3 protein: CSAPTGRREQFF. CDR3 DNA sequence: TGCAGTGCGCCGACAGGGCGTCGGGAGCAGTTCTTC.

This clonotype was seen a handful of times. This chain links TRBV6-2 or TRBV6-3 with TRBJ2-7; 8 bases fit TRBD1. The CDR3 sequence is 15 residues long. CDR1 is MNHEY and CDR2 is SVGEGT in the germline V gene. V dropped 4 bases and J dropped 2; count of bases not matched to a gene: 7. The CDR3 DNA sequence: TGTGCCAGCAGTTCCGGGACAGGAGGTGCCTACGAGCAGTACGTC. Its protein product is CASSSGTGGAYEQYV.

This rearrangement joins TRBV20-1 to TRBJ2-7, with 8 bases lining up with TRBD1. Looked up from germline, CDR1 is DFQATT and CDR2 is SNEGSKA (reference sequence). This CDR3 contains 17 residues. The V segment lost 1 base and the J segment 3 bases; nucleotides outside the gene matches: 14. The CDR3 sequence: CSARAYRDRLADYEQYF. CDR3 in DNA: TGCAGTGCTAGAGCTTACCGGGACAGGCTGGCGGACTACGAGCAGTACTTC.

With regard to this clonotype: The CDR3 does not end in the conserved phenylalanine or tryptophan, so this is likely a read error. No DNA is shown, since the ends of the CDR3 on it are uncertain; the CDR3 is the one TCRdb lists. This chain uses TRBV19 with TRBJ1-1; the DNA was not used to check the table's D call, TRBD1. Ends included, the CDR3 has 14 residues. From germline, CDR1 is LNHDA and CDR2 SQIVND (reference sequence). CDR3 sequence: CASSIRGQGTEGFS.

This clonotype appeared many times. V is TRBV12-3 or TRBV12-4 and J is TRBJ1-4, with D perhaps matching TRBD1 (5 bases). CDR3 length: 15 residues. Trimming shortened V by 2 bases and J by 8 bases, and 15 bases separated the two germline ends. As DNA, the CDR3 is TGTGCCAGCAGTTTACGGCCAGGGTTAGGCGAAAAACTGTTTTTT. This translates into CASSLRPGLGEKLFF.

This clonotype was seen only a few times. V and J are TRBV6-5 and TRBJ2-2; D unclear. Germline CDR1 reads MNHEY; CDR2 reads SVGAGI. CDR3 length: 14 residues. Trimming cost V 4 bases and J 6 bases, with 12 bases left between them. CDR3 nucleotide sequence: TGTGCCAGCAGTTTGAGATCCGGCGCCGGGGAGCTGTTTTTT. Translated: CASSLRSGAGELFF.

This clonotype was counted between two and nine times. This rearrangement joins TRBV7-2 to TRBJ1-4; 8 nucleotides line up with TRBD1. The CDR3 is 14 amino acids. CDR1 is SGHTA and CDR2 is FQGNSA in the germline V gene. The trim removed 4 bases at V and 5 bases at J, leaving 3 bases unmatched. CDR3 coding DNA: TGTGCCAGCAGCTCGGACAGGGCAAATGAAAAACTGTTTTTT. The encoded protein is CASSSDRANEKLFF.

This clonotype was counted only a few times. The chain links TRBV5-6 to TRBJ2-1; no reliable D call. Germline-derived CDR1 and CDR2 are SGHDT and YYEEEE. V was cut by 5 bases and J by 5 bases, with 20 bases left in between. The CDR3 extends over 16 amino acids. This chain's CDR3 is CASSLWIFPGDNEQFF. CDR3 nucleotides: TGTGCCAGCAGTCTGTGGATTTTCCCAGGAGACAATGAGCAGTTCTTC.

The chain uses TRBV28 and TRBJ2-7; the match to TRBD1 covers 9 bases. V shed 8 bases, J shed 3 bases, and the junction held 14 bases outside the gene matches. The CDR3 extends over 16 amino acids. Germline V gene sequence: CDR1 MDHEN, CDR2 SYDVKM. CDR3 sequence: CASAIRTGAGLYEQYF. As DNA, the CDR3 is TGTGCCAGCGCAATTAGGACAGGGGCGGGCCTCTACGAGCAGTACTTC.